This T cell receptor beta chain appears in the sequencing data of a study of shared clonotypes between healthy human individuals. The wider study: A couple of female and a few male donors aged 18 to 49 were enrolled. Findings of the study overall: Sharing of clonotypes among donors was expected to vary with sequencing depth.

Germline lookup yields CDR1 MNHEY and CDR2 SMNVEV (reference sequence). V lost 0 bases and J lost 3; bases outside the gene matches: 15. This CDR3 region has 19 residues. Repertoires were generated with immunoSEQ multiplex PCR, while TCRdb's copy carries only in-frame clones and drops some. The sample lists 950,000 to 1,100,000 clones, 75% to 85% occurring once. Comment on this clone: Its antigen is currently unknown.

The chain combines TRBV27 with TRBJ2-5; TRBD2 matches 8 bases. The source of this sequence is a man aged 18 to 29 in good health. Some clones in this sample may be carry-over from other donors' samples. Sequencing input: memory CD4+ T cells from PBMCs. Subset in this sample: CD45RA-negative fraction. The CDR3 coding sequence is TGTGCCAGCAGTTTATCGACTAGCGACGTGGGTACCTTTAAAGAGACCCAGTACTTC. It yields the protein CASSLSTSDVGTFKETQYF.